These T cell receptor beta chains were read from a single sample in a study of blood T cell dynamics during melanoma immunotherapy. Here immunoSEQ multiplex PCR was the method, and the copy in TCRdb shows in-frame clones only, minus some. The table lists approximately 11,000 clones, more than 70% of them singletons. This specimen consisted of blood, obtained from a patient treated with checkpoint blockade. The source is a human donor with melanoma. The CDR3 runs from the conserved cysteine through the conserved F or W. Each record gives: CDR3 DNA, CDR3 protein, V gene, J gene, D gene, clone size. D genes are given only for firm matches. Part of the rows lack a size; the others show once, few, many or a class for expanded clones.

cdr3_nt: TGTGCCAGCAGCTCAGTGGTGGGCATGGAGACCCAGTACTTC
cdr3_aa: CASSSVVGMETQYF
v_call: TRBV7-2
j_call: TRBJ2-5
d_call: .
clone_size: .

cdr3_nt: TGTGCCAGCGGGAGGACGGGAAGCACAGATACGCAGTATTTT
cdr3_aa: CASGRTGSTDTQYF
v_call: TRBV2
j_call: TRBJ2-3
d_call: .
clone_size: .

cdr3_nt: TGCGCCAGCAGGGGGGCAGGGTGCCATGGCTACACCTTC
cdr3_aa: CASRGAGCHGYTF
v_call: TRBV10-1
j_call: TRBJ1-2
d_call: .
clone_size: .

cdr3_nt: TGTGCCAGCACGGGACGGGCCACAGATACGCAGTATTTT
cdr3_aa: CASTGRATDTQYF
v_call: TRBV28
j_call: TRBJ2-3
d_call: .
clone_size: .

cdr3_nt: TGTGCCAGCTCACCAGCCGGGACTAGTACGCAGTATTTT
cdr3_aa: CASSPAGTSTQYF
v_call: TRBV18
j_call: TRBJ2-3
d_call: TRBD2
clone_size: .

cdr3_nt: TGTGCCAGCCGCCCGGGGCAGACAAGCTATGGCTACACCTTC
cdr3_aa: CASRPGQTSYGYTF
v_call: TRBV28
j_call: TRBJ1-2
d_call: .
clone_size: .

cdr3_nt: TGTGCCAGCAGCTTACTTATCGACTACGAGCAGTACTTC
cdr3_aa: CASSLLIDYEQYF
v_call: TRBV7-9
j_call: TRBJ2-7
d_call: .
clone_size: .

cdr3_nt: TGTGCCAGCAGCCTCGAACCGGGGGGTGAGCAGTTCTTC
cdr3_aa: CASSLEPGGEQFF
v_call: TRBV11-2
j_call: TRBJ2-1
d_call: TRBD2
clone_size: .

cdr3_nt: TGTGCCAGCAGTTTAGGCCCACCGGGACACCATAACTATGGCTACACCTTC
cdr3_aa: CASSLGPPGHHNYGYTF
v_call: TRBV27
j_call: TRBJ1-2
d_call: .
clone_size: .

cdr3_nt: TGCGCCAGCGAAAGGGACAGGACCTACGAGCAGTACTTC
cdr3_aa: CASERDRTYEQYF
v_call: TRBV10-1
j_call: TRBJ2-7
d_call: TRBD1
clone_size: .

cdr3_nt: TGTGCCAGCTCACCAGAAGTCAGGGGGTACTACGAGCAGTACTTC
cdr3_aa: CASSPEVRGYYEQYF
v_call: TRBV18
j_call: TRBJ2-7
d_call: TRBD1
clone_size: .

cdr3_nt: TGCGCCAGCAGCTTTTCAGGGAACACCGGGGAGCTGTTTTTT
cdr3_aa: CASSFSGNTGELFF
v_call: TRBV5-1
j_call: TRBJ2-2
d_call: .
clone_size: once

cdr3_nt: TGTGCCAGCAGTGACTCGGCTAGCGGGAGCTCCTACAATGAGCAGTTCTTC
cdr3_aa: CASSDSASGSSYNEQFF
v_call: TRBV6-4
j_call: TRBJ2-1
d_call: TRBD2
clone_size: .

cdr3_nt: TGTGCCAGCATCAGGGCAGCTACTAACTATGGCTACACCTTC
cdr3_aa: CASIRAATNYGYTF
v_call: TRBV6-1
j_call: TRBJ1-2
d_call: .
clone_size: .